One and the same sample provided the 10 T cell receptor beta chains below, sequenced in a study of CD4 T cell repertoires in COVID-19 (dated by TCRdb to the early 2020s). Uncultured memory T cell samples were sequenced directly after ex vivo isolation. The method was the immunoSEQ multiplex PCR assay. The table comes from immuneACCESS by way of TCRdb, which keeps in-frame sequences with V and J called. Part of the clones is missing from these tables; in studies checked, under half for an unresolved V gene and the rest for unknown reasons. Across this sample there are 20,000 or so clones, with over 90% seen only once. 0.65% to 0.8% of the sample is in the top ten clones. Material: circulating follicular helper CD4+ T cells (cTfh) from blood, obtained before the COVID-19 pandemic. Explained via the paper, the cell subset or site label denotes: circulating T follicular helper cells. These receptors originate from a human donor who had COVID-19.

The gene calls are TRBV2 and TRBJ2-2, with TRBD2 identical over 11 bases. From germline, CDR1 is SNHLY and CDR2 FYNNEI. Trimming removed 4 bases from V and 5 bases from J; junction bases left unmatched: 3. CDR3 length equals 15 residues. The CDR3 coding sequence is TGTGCCAGCAGTGGGTCTAGCGGGAGGACCGGGGAGCTGTTTTTT. Protein product: CASSGSSGRTGELFF.

The chain has TRBV20-1 and TRBJ2-5; D is uncertain. Germline V lookup: CDR1 DFQATT, CDR2 SNEGSKA (reference sequence). This CDR3 has 11 residues. Trimming pared 4 bases from V and 5 bases from J, leaving 8 bases between. The CDR3 DNA reads as TGCAGTGCTAAATCGAGGGAGACCCAGTACTTC. Encoded protein: CSAKSRETQYF.

This clone is a singleton in its sample. The J gene is TRBJ2-7, the V gene TRBV13, with D possibly matching TRBD2 (6 bases). Per germline, CDR1 PRHDT and CDR2 FYEKMQ (reference sequence). The V gene lost 5 bases and the J gene lost 1 base, with 21 bases spanning the gap. The CDR3 spans 17 residues. In DNA form, the CDR3 reads TGTGCCAGCAGCCCCCTCGGGACTGGGGGTTCTTCCTACGAGCAGTACTTC. This encodes CASSPLGTGGSSYEQYF.

J is TRBJ1-4 and V is TRBV29-1, with TRBD1 as a possible D gene (6 bases). V was cut by 4 bases and J by 5 bases, with 14 bases left in between. CDR1 and CDR2 from the germline V gene are SQVTM and ANQGSEA. This CDR3 contains 14 residues. The DNA for the CDR3 is TGCAGCGTTGGGGGGCCGAACCTCAATGAAAAACTGTTTTTT. It is translated as CSVGGPNLNEKLFF. Full variable domain (missing parts from reference TRBV29-1 and TRBJ1-4): SAVISQKPSRDICQRGTSLTIQCQVDSQVTMMFWYRQQPGQSLTLIATANQGSEATYESGFVIDKFPISRPNLTFSTLTVSNMSPEDSSIYLCSVGGPNLNEKLFFGSGTQLSVL.

This clone has a single count. The chain has TRBV5-6 and TRBJ1-3, with D unclear. CDR3 length equals 14 residues. Germline-derived CDR1 and CDR2 are SGHDT and YYEEEE. V lost 2 bases and J 0 bases, leaving 6 bases between the germline ends. The CDR3 spells CASSLFSSGNTIYF. The CDR3 region has the DNA TGTGCCAGCAGCTTATTCAGCTCTGGAAACACCATATATTTT. Complete variable domain (other parts from reference TRBV5-6 and TRBJ1-3): DAGVTQSPTHLIKTRGQQVTLRCSPKSGHDTVSWYQQALGQGPQFIFQYYEEEERQRGNFPDRFSGHQFPNYSSELNVNALLLGDSALYLCASSLFSSGNTIYFGEGSWLTVV.

The chain has TRBV10-1 and TRBJ2-5, with TRBD2 matching 12 bases. The CDR3 loop spans 16 amino acids. Germline-derived CDR1 and CDR2 are WNHNN and SYGVQD (reference sequence). Unmatched junction bases numbered 3, after V lost 0 bases and J lost 4 bases. CDR3 nucleotide sequence: TGCGCCAGCAGTGAGTCACCGGGACTAGCGGGAGAGACCCAGTACTTC. Translated, it gives CASSESPGLAGETQYF.

The V gene is TRBV2, the J gene TRBJ1-3; D call uncertain. Germline CDR1 and CDR2: SNHLY and FYNNEI. The ends were cut back, 4 bases at V and 6 bases at J, with 7 bases in the middle. This CDR3 is 12 amino acids long. The CDR3 spells CASSGGVNTIYF. CDR3 coding DNA: TGTGCCAGCAGTGGAGGTGTAAACACCATATATTTT.

This chain connects TRBV18 to TRBJ2-2; 8 bases match TRBD1. V lost 3 bases, J lost 7 bases, and 4 bases stayed unmatched. Germline assignment: CDR1 KGHSH and CDR2 LQKENI. This CDR3 contains 14 residues. The CDR3 nucleotides are TGTGCCAGCTCACCCCAGGGGGCAAGCGGGGAGCTGTTTTTT. Its protein product is CASSPQGASGELFF.

The chain combines TRBV7-6 with TRBJ2-1; TRBD1 agrees at 12 bases. CDR1 and CDR2 (germline): SGHVS, FNYEAQ. Unmatched junction bases numbered 14, after V lost 8 bases and J lost 9 bases. This CDR3 has 16 residues. CDR3 loop: CASRGPGQGARGEQFF. In DNA form, the CDR3 reads TGTGCCAGCCGAGGACCGGGACAGGGGGCCAGGGGTGAGCAGTTCTTC. The variable domain in full, completed from reference TRBV7-6 and TRBJ2-1, reads GAGVSQSPRYKVTKRGQDVALRCDPISGHVSLYWYRQALGQGPEFLTYFNYEAQQDKSGLPNDRFSAERPEGSISTLTIQRTEQRDSAMYRCASRGPGQGARGEQFFGPGTRLTVL.

The chain is built from TRBV19 and TRBJ2-2; 8 bases agree with TRBD2. The CDR3 is 17 residues long. The ends lost 7 bases at V and 3 bases at J; junction bases unmatched: 13. CDR1 and CDR2 (germline): LNHDA, SQIVND (reference sequence). CDR3 sequence (DNA): TGTGCCAGTAACAAGGTAGCGGGAAGTTCGTACACCGGGGAGCTGTTTTTT. It codes for CASNKVAGSSYTGELFF.